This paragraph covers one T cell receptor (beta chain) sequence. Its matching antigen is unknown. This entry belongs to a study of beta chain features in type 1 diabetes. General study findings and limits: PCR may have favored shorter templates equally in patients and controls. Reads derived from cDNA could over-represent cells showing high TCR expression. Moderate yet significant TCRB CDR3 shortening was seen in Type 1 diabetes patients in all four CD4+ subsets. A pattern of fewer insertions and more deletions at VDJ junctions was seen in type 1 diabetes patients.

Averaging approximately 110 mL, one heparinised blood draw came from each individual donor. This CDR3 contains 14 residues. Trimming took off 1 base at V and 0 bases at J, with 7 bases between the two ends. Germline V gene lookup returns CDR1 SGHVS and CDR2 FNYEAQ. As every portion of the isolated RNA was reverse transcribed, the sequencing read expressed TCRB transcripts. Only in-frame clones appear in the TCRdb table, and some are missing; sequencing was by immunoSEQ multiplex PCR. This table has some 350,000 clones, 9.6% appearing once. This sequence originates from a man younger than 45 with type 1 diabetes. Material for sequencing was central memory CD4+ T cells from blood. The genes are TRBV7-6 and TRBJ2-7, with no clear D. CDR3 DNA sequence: TGTGCCAGCAGCTTAGTGATTGACTCCTACGAGCAGTACTTC. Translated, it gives CASSLVIDSYEQYF.